This TCR beta chain stems from a study of cytomegalovirus exposure and HLA in healthy donors. Turning to this clone: The antigen is undetermined.

Study-wide results and caveats: Both high specificity and high sensitivity reportedly marked the classifier's diagnosis of cytomegalovirus status.

The study ran its PCR with 60 Vbeta and 13 Jbeta primers. Measured with immunoSEQ multiplex PCR; TCRdb has only the in-frame clones, and not every one. The sample yields roughly 130,000 clones, 80% seen once. The receptor's source is a man aged 30-40 years in good health and CMV-seronegative. The specimen sequenced was PBMCs.

The CDR3 region has the DNA TGTGCCAGCACCAGGGACAGAGCCTACGAGCAGTACTTC. Translated, it gives CASTRDRAYEQYF. The chain links TRBV5-6 to TRBJ2-7; 7 nucleotides line up with TRBD1. The CDR3 has 13 residues. The V segment lost 6 bases and the J segment 2 bases; nucleotides outside the gene matches: 5. Germline V lookup: CDR1 SGHDT, CDR2 YYEEEE.